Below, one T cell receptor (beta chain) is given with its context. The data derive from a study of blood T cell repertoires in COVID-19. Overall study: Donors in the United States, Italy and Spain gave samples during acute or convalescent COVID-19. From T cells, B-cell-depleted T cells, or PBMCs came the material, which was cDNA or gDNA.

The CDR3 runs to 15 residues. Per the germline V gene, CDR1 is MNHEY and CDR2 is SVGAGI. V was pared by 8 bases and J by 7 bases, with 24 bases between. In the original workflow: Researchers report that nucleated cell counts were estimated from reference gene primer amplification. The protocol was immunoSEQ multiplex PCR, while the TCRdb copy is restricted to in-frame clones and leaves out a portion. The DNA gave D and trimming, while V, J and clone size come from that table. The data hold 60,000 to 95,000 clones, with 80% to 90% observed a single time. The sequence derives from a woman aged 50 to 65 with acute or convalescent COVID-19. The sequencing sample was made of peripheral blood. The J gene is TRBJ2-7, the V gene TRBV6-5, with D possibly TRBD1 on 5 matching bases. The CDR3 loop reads CASSLYRATDTEQYF. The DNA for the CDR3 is TGTGCCAGCTCCCTTTACCGGGCTACGGACACGGAGCAGTACTTC.